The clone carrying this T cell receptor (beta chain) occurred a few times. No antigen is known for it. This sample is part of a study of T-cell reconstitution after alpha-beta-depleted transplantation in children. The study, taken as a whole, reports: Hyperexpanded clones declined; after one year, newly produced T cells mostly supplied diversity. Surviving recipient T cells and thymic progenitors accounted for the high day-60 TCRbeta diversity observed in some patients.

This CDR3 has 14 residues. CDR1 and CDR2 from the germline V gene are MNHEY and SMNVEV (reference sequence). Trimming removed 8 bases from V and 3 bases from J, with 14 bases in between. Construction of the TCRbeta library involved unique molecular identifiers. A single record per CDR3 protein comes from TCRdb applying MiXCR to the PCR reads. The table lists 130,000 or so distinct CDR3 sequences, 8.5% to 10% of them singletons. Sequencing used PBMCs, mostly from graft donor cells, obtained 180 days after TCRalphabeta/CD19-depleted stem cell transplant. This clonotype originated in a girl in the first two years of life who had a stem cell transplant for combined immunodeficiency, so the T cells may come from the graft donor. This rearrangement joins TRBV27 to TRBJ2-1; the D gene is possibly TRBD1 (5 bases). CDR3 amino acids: CASGQQDLYNEQFF. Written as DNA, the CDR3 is TGTGCCAGCGGGCAACAGGACCTCTACAATGAGCAGTTCTTC.